This T cell receptor beta chain originates from a study of blood T cell repertoires in COVID-19. Individuals aged about 18 to 89 years were recruited from approximately 24 US areas. This clone was recorded a few times. TCRdb keeps only in-frame clones here, not all; method: immunoSEQ multiplex PCR. The sample carries approximately 160,000 clones, 80% recorded once. The sequencing sample was made of PBMCs or T cells enriched from blood (not recorded which). This receptor was identified in a man aged 35-49 years who had recovered from COVID-19.

The CDR3 DNA reads TGCGCCAGCAGCTTGGGCTACAGGGATGATTCACCCCTCCACTTT. Protein product: CASSLGYRDDSPLHF. V gene TRBV5-1 combines with J gene TRBJ1-6, with D possibly being TRBD1 (6 bases). This CDR3 has 15 residues. The germline gives CDR1 SGHRS, CDR2 YFSETQ. Trimming took off 0 bases at V and 8 bases at J, with 12 bases between the two ends.